A single sample gave rise to the 8 T cell receptor beta chains below, sequenced in a study of T cell repertoires in cytomegalovirus infection. TCRdb used MiXCR to reprocess the reads, holding one entry per CDR3 protein. The data hold 200,000 to 300,000 distinct CDR3 sequences, with around 6.6% observed a single time. The specimen sequenced was PBMCs. All receptors come from a human donor in good health (CMV status not recorded). Some clones in this sample may be carry-over from other donors' samples.

This clonotype has at least ten counts. This chain connects TRBV12-3 or TRBV12-4 to TRBJ1-4; a weak D match, TRBD1 (6 bases). Trimming shortened V by 6 bases and J by 8 bases, and 10 bases separated the two germline ends. This CDR3 spans 12 amino acids. The CDR3 reads CASRGHGEKLFF. In nucleotides, the CDR3 is TGTGCCAGCAGGGGACACGGGGAAAAACTGTTTTTT.

This clonotype was counted many times. The V call is TRBV6-2 or TRBV6-3, the J call TRBJ2-4, with 9 bases that match TRBD1. Germline V gives CDR1 MNHEY, CDR2 SVGEGT. V lost 4 bases to trimming and J lost 9 bases; unmatched junction nucleotides: 4. This CDR3 comprises 13 residues. The CDR3 bases are TGTGCCAGCAGTTGGACAGGGGACAGCATTCAGTACTTC. Protein product: CASSWTGDSIQYF.

In this sample, this clonotype turned up many times. The V gene is TRBV7-2, the J gene TRBJ2-2, with 8 bases aligning to TRBD1. V shed 6 bases, J shed 5 bases, and the junction held 5 bases outside the gene matches. The germline V gene encodes CDR1 SGHTA and CDR2 FQGNSA. The CDR3 has 14 amino acids. The CDR3 loop reads CASRQGGGTGELFF. CDR3 nucleotide sequence: TGTGCCAGCAGACAGGGGGGCGGGACCGGGGAGCTGTTTTTT.

The sample holds many counts of this clonotype. The CDR3 spells CASSTGTSGGQETQYF. The DNA of the CDR3 is TGTGCCAGTAGTACCGGGACTAGCGGGGGCCAAGAGACCCAGTACTTC. The genes are TRBV19 and TRBJ2-5; 14 bases fit TRBD2. The CDR3 is made up of 16 amino acids. Looked up from germline, CDR1 is LNHDA and CDR2 is SQIVND (reference sequence). Trimming removed 4 bases from V and 1 base from J; junction bases left unmatched: 2.

Many counts were recorded for this clonotype. The gene calls are TRBV28 and TRBJ1-3, with D possibly matching TRBD1 (6 bases). The CDR3 has 17 residues. CDR1 is MDHEN and CDR2 is SYDVKM in the germline V gene. Trimming took off 2 bases at V and 6 bases at J, with 20 bases between the two ends. CDR3 coding DNA: TGTGCCAGCAGTTTAGCGGAGGGGACATTCTATTTAAACACCATATATTTT. Its translation: CASSLAEGTFYLNTIYF.

This clonotype has ten or more counts. V gene TRBV29-1 combines with J gene TRBJ2-2; either TRBD1 or TRBD2 may supply D (5 bases each). Trimming pared 4 bases from V and 1 base from J, leaving 10 bases between. The CDR3 contains 14 residues. Germline assignment: CDR1 SQVTM and CDR2 ANQGSEA. This CDR3 is CSVVGRGNTGELFF. CDR3 sequence (DNA): TGCAGCGTTGTGGGACGGGGGAACACCGGGGAGCTGTTTTTT.

This clonotype has a count of ten or more. The chain has TRBV7-2 and TRBJ1-4, with no clear D. The V gene lost 1 base and the J gene lost 10 bases, with 16 bases spanning the gap. Germline V lookup: CDR1 SGHTA, CDR2 FQGNSA. This CDR3 region has 15 residues. This CDR3 is CASSLDNEGWTKLFF. CDR3 DNA: TGTGCCAGCAGCTTAGATAATGAGGGTTGGACAAAACTGTTTTTT. The complete variable domain, with remaining parts taken from reference TRBV7-2 and TRBJ1-4, reads GAGVSQSPSNKVTEKGKDVELRCDPISGHTALYWYRQSLGQGLEFLIYFQGNSAPDKSGLPSDRFSAERTGGSVSTLTIQRTQQEDSAVYLCASSLDNEGWTKLFFGSGTQLSVL.

This clonotype came up many times. This chain joins TRBV7-9 and TRBJ2-5; TRBD1 aligns across 10 bases. Unmatched junction bases numbered 7, after V lost 4 bases and J lost 5 bases. CDR1 SEHNR and CDR2 FQNEAQ come from the germline V gene (reference sequence). The CDR3 length is 15 residues. CDR3 DNA sequence: TGTGCCAGCAGCTATCCCGGACAGGGGGGGGAGACCCAGTACTTC. It is translated as CASSYPGQGGETQYF. Together with reference TRBV7-9 and TRBJ2-5, the CDR3 gives the full variable domain: DTGVSQNPRHKITKRGQNVTFRCDPISEHNRLYWYRQTLGQGPEFLTYFQNEAQLEKSRLLSDRFSAERPKGSFSTLEIQRTEQGDSAMYLCASSYPGQGGETQYFGPGTRLLVL.